The following is a TCR beta chain sequence with its context. This entry belongs to a study of blood T cell repertoires in COVID-19. Each participant's cohort was designated according to participant-reported clinical history. Clones were sequenced by immunoSEQ multiplex PCR, and TCRdb holds only the in-frame ones, with some missing. Of just over 300,000 clones listed, 86% are singletons. This receptor was identified in a man between 25 and 39 years old who had recovered from COVID-19. The sequenced sample consisted of PBMCs or T cells enriched from blood (not recorded which).

CDR3 DNA: TGTGCCTGGAGTCCGGGACAGGGGCTCTATGGCTACACCTTC. As protein: CAWSPGQGLYGYTF. The J gene is TRBJ1-2, the V gene TRBV30; 10 bases are a match to TRBD1. Germline V gives CDR1 GTSNPN, CDR2 SVGIG (reference sequence). V lost 2 bases and J lost 4; bases outside the gene matches: 4. The CDR3 has 14 amino acids.